The source of this T cell receptor (beta chain) is a study of cytomegalovirus exposure and HLA in healthy donors. Study-level points and caveats: The study recorded 150 to 200 TCR beta chains that were cytomegalovirus-associated.

The study ran its PCR with 60 Vbeta and 13 Jbeta primers. Method: immunoSEQ multiplex PCR; TCRdb's copy keeps in-frame clones and lacks some. The sample lists about 150,000 clones; over 70% were seen once. As concerns this clone: Its antigen is not identified.

The CDR3 sequence is 16 residues long. The V and J ends lost 1 base and 2 bases, in that order; junction bases with no gene match: 5. Germline V CDR1 and CDR2: SGHTA, FQGNSA. The origin of this receptor is a male donor in good health and CMV-seronegative. The sequenced sample consisted of PBMCs. J is TRBJ1-5 and V is TRBV7-2; TRBD1 agrees at 7 bases. The CDR3 loop reads CASSLVGGAGNQPQHF. CDR3 nucleotide sequence: TGTGCCAGCAGCTTAGTAGGGGGCGCAGGCAATCAGCCCCAGCATTTT. The full variable domain, with the rest looked up from reference TRBV7-2 and TRBJ1-5, is GAGVSQSPSNKVTEKGKDVELRCDPISGHTALYWYRQSLGQGLEFLIYFQGNSAPDKSGLPSDRFSAERTGGSVSTLTIQRTQQEDSAVYLCASSLVGGAGNQPQHFGDGTRLSIL.